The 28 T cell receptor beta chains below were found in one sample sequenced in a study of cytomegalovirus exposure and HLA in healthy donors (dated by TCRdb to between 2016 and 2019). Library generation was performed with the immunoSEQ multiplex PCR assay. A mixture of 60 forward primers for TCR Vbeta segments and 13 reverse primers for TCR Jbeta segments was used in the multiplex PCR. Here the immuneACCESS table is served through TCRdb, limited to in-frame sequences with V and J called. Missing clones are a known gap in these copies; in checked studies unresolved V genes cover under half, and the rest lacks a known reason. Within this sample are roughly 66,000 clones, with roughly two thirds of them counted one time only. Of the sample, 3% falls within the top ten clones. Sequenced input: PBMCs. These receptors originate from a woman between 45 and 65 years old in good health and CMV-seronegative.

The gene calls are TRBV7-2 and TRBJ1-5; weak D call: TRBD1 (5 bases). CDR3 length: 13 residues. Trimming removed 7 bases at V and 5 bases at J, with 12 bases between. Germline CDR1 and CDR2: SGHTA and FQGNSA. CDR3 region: CASTAGGDQPQHF. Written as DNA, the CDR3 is TGTGCCAGCACCGCGGGGGGGGATCAGCCCCAGCATTTT.

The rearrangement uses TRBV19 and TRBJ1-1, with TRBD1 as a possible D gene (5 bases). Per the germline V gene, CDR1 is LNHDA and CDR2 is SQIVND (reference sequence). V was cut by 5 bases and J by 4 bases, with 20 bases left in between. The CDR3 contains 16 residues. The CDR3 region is CASSSRDSYSGTEAFF. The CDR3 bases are TGTGCCAGTAGTTCTAGGGACTCATACTCCGGCACTGAAGCTTTCTTT.

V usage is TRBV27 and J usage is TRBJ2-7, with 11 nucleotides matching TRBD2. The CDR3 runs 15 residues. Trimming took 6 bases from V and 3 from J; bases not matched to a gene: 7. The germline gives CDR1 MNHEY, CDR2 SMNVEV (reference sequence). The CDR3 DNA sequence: TGTGCCAGCAGCACTGGGACTAGCGGTAACTACGAGCAGTACTTC. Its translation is CASSTGTSGNYEQYF.

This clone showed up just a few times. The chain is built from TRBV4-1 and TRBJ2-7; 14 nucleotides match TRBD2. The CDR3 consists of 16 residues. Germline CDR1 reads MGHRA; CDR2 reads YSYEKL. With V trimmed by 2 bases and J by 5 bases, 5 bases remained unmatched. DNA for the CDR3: TGCGCCAGCAGCCAACGTGGGACTAGCGGGAGTAACGAGCAGTACTTC. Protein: CASSQRGTSGSNEQYF.

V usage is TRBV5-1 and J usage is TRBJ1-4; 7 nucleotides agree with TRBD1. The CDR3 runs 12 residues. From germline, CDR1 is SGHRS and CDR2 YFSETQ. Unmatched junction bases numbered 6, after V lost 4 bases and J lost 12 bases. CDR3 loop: CASSLQGVELFF. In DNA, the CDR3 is TGCGCCAGCAGCCTCCAGGGGGTTGAACTGTTTTTT.

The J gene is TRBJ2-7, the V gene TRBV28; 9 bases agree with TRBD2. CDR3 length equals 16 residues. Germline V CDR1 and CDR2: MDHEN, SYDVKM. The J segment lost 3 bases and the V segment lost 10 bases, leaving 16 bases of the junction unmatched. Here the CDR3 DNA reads TGTGCCACCTACCCCGGGGGAGCGGGAGGCAACTACGAGCAGTACTTC. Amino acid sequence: CATYPGGAGGNYEQYF.

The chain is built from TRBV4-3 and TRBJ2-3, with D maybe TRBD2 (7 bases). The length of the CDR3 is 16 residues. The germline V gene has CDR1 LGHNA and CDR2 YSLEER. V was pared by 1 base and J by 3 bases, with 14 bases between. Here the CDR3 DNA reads TGCGCCAGCAGCCAAGGAGGGGGGACTATTACAGATACGCAGTATTTT. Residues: CASSQGGGTITDTQYF.

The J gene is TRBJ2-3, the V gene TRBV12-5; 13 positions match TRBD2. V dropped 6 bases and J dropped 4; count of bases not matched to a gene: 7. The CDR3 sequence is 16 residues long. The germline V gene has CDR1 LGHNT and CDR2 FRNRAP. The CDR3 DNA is TGTGCTAGTGGACCTGGACTAGCGGGAGCCTCAGATACGCAGTATTTT. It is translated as CASGPGLAGASDTQYF.

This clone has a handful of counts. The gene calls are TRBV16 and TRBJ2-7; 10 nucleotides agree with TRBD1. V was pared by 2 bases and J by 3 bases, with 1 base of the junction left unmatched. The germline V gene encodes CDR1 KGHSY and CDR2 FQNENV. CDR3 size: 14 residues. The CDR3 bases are TGTGCCAGCAGCCAAGGGACAGGGGTCTACGAGCAGTACTTC. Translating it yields CASSQGTGVYEQYF.

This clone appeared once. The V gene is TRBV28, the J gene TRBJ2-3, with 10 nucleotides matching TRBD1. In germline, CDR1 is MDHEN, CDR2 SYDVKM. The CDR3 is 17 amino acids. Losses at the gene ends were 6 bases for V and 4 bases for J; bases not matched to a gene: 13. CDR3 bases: TGTGCCAGCAGCCCCGGGGGGGGACAGGGGATATCAGATACGCAGTATTTT. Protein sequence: CASSPGGGQGISDTQYF.

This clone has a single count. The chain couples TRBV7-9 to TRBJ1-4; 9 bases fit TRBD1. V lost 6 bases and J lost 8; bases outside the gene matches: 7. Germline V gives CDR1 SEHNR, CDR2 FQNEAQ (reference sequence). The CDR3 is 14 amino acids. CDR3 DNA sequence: TGTGCCAGCAGGCCGGGACAGGGAGTAGAAAAACTGTTTTTT. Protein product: CASRPGQGVEKLFF.

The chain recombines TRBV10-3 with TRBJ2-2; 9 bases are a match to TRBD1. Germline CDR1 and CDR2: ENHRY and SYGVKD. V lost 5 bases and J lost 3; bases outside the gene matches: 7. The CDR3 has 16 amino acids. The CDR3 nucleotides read TGTGCCATCAGTCCGGCGACAGGGGGATACACCGGGGAGCTGTTTTTT. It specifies CAISPATGGYTGELFF.

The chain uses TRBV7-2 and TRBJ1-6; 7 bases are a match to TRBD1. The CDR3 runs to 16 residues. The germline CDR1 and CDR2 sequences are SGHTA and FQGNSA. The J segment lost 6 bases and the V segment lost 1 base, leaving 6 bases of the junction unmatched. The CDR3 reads CASSLEAGGSNSPLHF. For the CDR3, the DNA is TGTGCCAGCAGCTTAGAGGCAGGGGGGAGTAATTCACCCCTCCACTTT.

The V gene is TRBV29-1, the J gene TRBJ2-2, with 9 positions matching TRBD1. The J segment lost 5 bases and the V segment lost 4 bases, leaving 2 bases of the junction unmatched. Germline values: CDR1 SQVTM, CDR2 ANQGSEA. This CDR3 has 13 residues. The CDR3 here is CSVGDRATGELFF. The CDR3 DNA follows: TGCAGCGTTGGGGACAGGGCAACCGGGGAGCTGTTTTTT.

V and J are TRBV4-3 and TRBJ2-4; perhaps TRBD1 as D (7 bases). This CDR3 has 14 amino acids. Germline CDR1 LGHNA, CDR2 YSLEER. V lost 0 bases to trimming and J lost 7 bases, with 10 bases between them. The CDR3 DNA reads TGCGCCAGCAGCCAAGATTCAGGGGGGAACATTCAGTACTTC. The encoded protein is CASSQDSGGNIQYF.

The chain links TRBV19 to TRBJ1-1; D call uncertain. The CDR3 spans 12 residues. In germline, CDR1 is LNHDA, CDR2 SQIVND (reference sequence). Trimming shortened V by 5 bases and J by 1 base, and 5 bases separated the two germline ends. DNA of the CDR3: TGTGCCAGTAGTCACAGGAACACTGAAGCTTTCTTT. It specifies CASSHRNTEAFF. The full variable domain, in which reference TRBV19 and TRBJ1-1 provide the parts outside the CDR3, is DGGITQSPKYLFRKEGQNVTLSCEQNLNHDAMYWYRQDPGQGLRLIYYSQIVNDFQKGDIAEGYSVSREKKESFPLTVTSAQKNPTAFYLCASSHRNTEAFFGQGTRLTVV.

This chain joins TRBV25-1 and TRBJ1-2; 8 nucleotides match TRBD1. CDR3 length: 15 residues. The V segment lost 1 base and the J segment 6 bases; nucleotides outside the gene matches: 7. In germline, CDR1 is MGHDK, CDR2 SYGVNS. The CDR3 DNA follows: TGTGCCAGCAGTGAATCGGCCAGGGGGCTTGATGGCTACACCTTC. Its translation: CASSESARGLDGYTF.

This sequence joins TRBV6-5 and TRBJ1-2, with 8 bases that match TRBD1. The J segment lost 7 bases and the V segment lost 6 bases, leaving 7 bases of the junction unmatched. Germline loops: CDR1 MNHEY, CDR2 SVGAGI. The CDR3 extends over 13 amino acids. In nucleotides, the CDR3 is TGTGCCAGCAGCCTACAGGGGGTTGCTGGCTACACCTTC. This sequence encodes CASSLQGVAGYTF.

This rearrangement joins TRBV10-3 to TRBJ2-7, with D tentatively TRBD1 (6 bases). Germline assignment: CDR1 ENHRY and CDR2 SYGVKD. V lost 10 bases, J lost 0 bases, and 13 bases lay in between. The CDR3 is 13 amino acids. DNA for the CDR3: TGTGCCACGCTAGGACAGAACTCCTACGAGCAGTACTTC. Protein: CATLGQNSYEQYF.

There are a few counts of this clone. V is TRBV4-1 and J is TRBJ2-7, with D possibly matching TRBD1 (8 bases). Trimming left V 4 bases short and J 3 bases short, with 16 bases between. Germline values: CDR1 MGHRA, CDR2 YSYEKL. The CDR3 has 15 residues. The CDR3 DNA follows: TGCGCCAGCAGCCCCGGACAGGGAGGGGACTACGAGCAGTACTTC. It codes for CASSPGQGGDYEQYF.

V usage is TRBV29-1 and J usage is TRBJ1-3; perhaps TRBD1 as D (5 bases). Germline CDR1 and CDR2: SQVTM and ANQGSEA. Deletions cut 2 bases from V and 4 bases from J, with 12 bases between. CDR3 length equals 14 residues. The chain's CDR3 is CSVEYRGVGNTIYF. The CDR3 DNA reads TGCAGCGTTGAATATCGGGGGGTAGGAAACACCATATATTTT.

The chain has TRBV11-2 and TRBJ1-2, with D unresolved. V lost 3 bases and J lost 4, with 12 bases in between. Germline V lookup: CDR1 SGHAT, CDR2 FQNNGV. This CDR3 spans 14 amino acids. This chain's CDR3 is CASSFRAGSYGYTF. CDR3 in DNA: TGTGCCAGCAGCTTCCGAGCGGGCAGCTATGGCTACACCTTC.

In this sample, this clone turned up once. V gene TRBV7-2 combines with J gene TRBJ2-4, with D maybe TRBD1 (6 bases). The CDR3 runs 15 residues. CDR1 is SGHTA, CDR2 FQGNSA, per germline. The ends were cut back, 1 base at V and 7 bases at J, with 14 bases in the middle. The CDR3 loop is CASSLVWGHQNIQYF. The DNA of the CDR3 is TGTGCCAGCAGCTTAGTCTGGGGGCATCAGAACATTCAGTACTTC.

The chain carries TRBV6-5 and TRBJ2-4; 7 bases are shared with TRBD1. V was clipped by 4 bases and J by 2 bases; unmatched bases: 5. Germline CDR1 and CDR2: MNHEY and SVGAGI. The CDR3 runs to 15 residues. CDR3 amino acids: CASSSVRGSKNIQYF. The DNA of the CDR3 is TGTGCCAGCAGTTCCGTCAGGGGGTCCAAAAACATTCAGTACTTC.

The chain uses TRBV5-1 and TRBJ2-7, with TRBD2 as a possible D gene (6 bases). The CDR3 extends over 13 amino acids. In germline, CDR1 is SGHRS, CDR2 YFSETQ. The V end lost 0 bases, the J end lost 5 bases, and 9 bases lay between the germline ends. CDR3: CASSLDGEDEQYF. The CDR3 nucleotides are TGCGCCAGCAGCTTGGATGGGGAGGACGAGCAGTACTTC.

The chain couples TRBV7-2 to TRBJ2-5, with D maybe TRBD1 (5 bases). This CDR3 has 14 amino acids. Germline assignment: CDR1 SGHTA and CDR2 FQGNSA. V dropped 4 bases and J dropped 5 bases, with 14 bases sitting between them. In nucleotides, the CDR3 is TGTGCCAGCAGCTCCGCCCCAGGGTTCGAGACCCAGTACTTC. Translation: CASSSAPGFETQYF.

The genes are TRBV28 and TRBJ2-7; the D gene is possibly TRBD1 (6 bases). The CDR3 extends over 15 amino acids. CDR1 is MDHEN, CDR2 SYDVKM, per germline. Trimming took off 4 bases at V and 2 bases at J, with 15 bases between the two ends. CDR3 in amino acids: CASSSPSAGAYEQYF. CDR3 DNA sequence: TGTGCCAGCAGTTCCCCCTCAGCAGGGGCCTACGAGCAGTACTTC.

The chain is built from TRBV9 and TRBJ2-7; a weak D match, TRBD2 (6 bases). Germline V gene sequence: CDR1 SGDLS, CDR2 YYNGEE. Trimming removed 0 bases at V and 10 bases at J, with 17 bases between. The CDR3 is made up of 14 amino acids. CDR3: CASSVGVREAVQYF. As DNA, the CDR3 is TGTGCCAGCAGCGTAGGTGTGAGGGAGGCGGTACAGTACTTC.